The clone carrying this T cell receptor (beta chain) was seen a handful of times. This entry comes from a study of blood T cell repertoires in COVID-19. Overall study: The study drew acute and convalescent COVID-19 samples from the United States, Italy and Spain. T cells, B-cell-depleted T cells, or PBMCs supplied cDNA or gDNA.

In the authors' methods: Amplified reference gene primers provided the basis for estimating nucleated cell counts. The data were produced by immunoSEQ multiplex PCR, yet TCRdb's version contains in-frame clones alone and is incomplete. From that table come the V and J calls and clone size; the DNA was used to work out D and trimming. Counted here are 88,000 or so clones, 86% occurring once; the ten biggest clones make up about 7.2%. V gave up 1 base and J gave up 6 bases, with 12 bases separating them. This CDR3 region has 14 residues. Germline CDR1 reads MGHDK; CDR2 reads SYGVNS. This chain uses TRBV25-1 with TRBJ1-2; a possible D gene is TRBD1 (6 bases). This receptor was obtained from a man between 60 and 75 years old with acute or convalescent COVID-19. The sample was peripheral blood. The CDR3: CASSESGQGHGYTF. CDR3 coding DNA: TGTGCCAGCAGTGAATCGGGACAAGGACATGGCTACACCTTC.